This T cell receptor (beta chain) originates from a study of T cells in Graves' hyperthyroidism and ophthalmopathy. CDR1 is SQVTM and CDR2 is ANQGSEA in the germline V gene. Deletions cut 5 bases from V and 4 bases from J, with 3 bases between. CDR3 length: 10 residues. The investigators amplified TCR beta CDR3 regions from RNA transcripts. Initially, a first-round RT-PCR of the TCR CDR3 employed the HTBI primer set. TCRdb recomputed calls from the multiplex PCR reads with MiXCR, one row per CDR3 protein. The table includes some 440,000 distinct CDR3 sequences, about a sixth detected once. The chain couples TRBV29-1 to TRBJ1-5; D not resolved. This TCR was recovered from a young woman with Graves' hyperthyroidism. The sequencing sample was made of blood. The CDR3 DNA reads as TGCAGCGTTAGTAATCAGCCCCAGCATTTT. Protein: CSVSNQPQHF.